Listed below are T cell receptor beta chains from one sample, sequenced in a study of blood T cell repertoires in COVID-19. Clones were sequenced by immunoSEQ multiplex PCR, and TCRdb holds only the in-frame ones, with some missing. The data show 100,000 to 130,000 clones, about nine tenths seen once. What was sequenced was peripheral blood. These receptors were taken from a man aged 50 to 59 with active or convalescent COVID-19. CDR3s include the opening cysteine and the closing phenylalanine or tryptophan. D genes are given only for firm matches. Clone sizes are given selectively: once, few, many, or a class where the clone is expanded.

V gene: TRBV20-1
J gene: TRBJ1-5
clone size: NA
D gene: NA
CDR3 DNA: TGCAGTGCTAGTTTGGACAGCGATCAGCCCCAGCATTTT
CDR3 protein: CSASLDSDQPQHF

V gene: TRBV5-6
J gene: TRBJ2-5
clone size: NA
D gene: NA
CDR3 DNA: TGTGCCAGCAGCCGGACAGATAAAGAGACCCAGTACTTC
CDR3 protein: CASSRTDKETQYF

V gene: TRBV6-5
J gene: TRBJ1-6
clone size: NA
D gene: NA
CDR3 DNA: TGTGCCAGCAGCCTCGGAGCAGTGCTTTCACCCCTCCACTTT
CDR3 protein: CASSLGAVLSPLHF

V gene: TRBV2
J gene: TRBJ2-5
clone size: NA
D gene: TRBD2
CDR3 DNA: TGTGCCAGCAGGCTAGCGGGAGCCTGGGAGACCCAGTACTTC
CDR3 protein: CASRLAGAWETQYF

V gene: TRBV25-1
J gene: TRBJ2-1
clone size: NA
D gene: NA
CDR3 DNA: TGTGCCAGCAGTGAACCTCCAGGGGGGAACAATGAGCAGTTCTTC
CDR3 protein: CASSEPPGGNNEQFF

V gene: TRBV27
J gene: TRBJ2-1
clone size: NA
D gene: NA
CDR3 DNA: TGTGCCAGCAGTTTAGGGACTCATTCCCTGCAGTTCTTC
CDR3 protein: CASSLGTHSLQFF

V gene: TRBV5-6
J gene: TRBJ2-7
clone size: NA
D gene: NA
CDR3 DNA: TGTGCCAGCAGCTTGGTTCGCGAGGACTTATACGAGCAGTACTTC
CDR3 protein: CASSLVREDLYEQYF

V gene: TRBV2
J gene: TRBJ2-7
clone size: few
D gene: TRBD1
CDR3 DNA: TGTGCCAGCAGGGCCGGGACAGGGAGGAACGAGCAGTACTTC
CDR3 protein: CASRAGTGRNEQYF

V gene: TRBV3-1/TRBV3-2
J gene: TRBJ2-1
clone size: NA
D gene: TRBD2
CDR3 DNA: TGTGCCAGCAGCCAAGATTTGGTAGCGGGAGGGGGTGAGCAGTTCTTC
CDR3 protein: CASSQDLVAGGGEQFF

V gene: TRBV7-9
J gene: TRBJ2-3
clone size: once
D gene: TRBD1
CDR3 DNA: TGTGCCAGCAGCCTGGACAGGGGGTACACAGATACGCAGTATTTT
CDR3 protein: CASSLDRGYTDTQYF

V gene: TRBV5-1
J gene: TRBJ2-1
clone size: NA
D gene: TRBD1
CDR3 DNA: TGCGCCAGCAGCTTGACGGGACAGACCTACAATGAGCAGTTCTTC
CDR3 protein: CASSLTGQTYNEQFF

V gene: TRBV9
J gene: TRBJ2-3
clone size: NA
D gene: NA
CDR3 DNA: TGTGCCAGCAGCGTACACGCGGGACCCACAGATACGCAGTATTTT
CDR3 protein: CASSVHAGPTDTQYF

V gene: TRBV30
J gene: TRBJ2-7
clone size: NA
D gene: TRBD2
CDR3 DNA: TGTGCCTGGAGGCCCGGGACTAGCGGCTACGAGCAGTACTTC
CDR3 protein: CAWRPGTSGYEQYF

V gene: TRBV13
J gene: TRBJ2-7
clone size: NA
D gene: TRBD1
CDR3 DNA: TGTGCCAGCAGCCTCGGGACAGGGGTGATCTACGAGCAGTACTTC
CDR3 protein: CASSLGTGVIYEQYF

V gene: TRBV7-8
J gene: TRBJ2-1
clone size: NA
D gene: NA
CDR3 DNA: TGTGCCAGCAGCTTTAGCGTCTACAATGAGCAGTTCTTC
CDR3 protein: CASSFSVYNEQFF

V gene: TRBV6-6
J gene: TRBJ2-7
clone size: NA
D gene: NA
CDR3 DNA: TGTGCCAGCAGTCGGACCAGGGCGGTTCACGAGCAGTACTTC
CDR3 protein: CASSRTRAVHEQYF

V gene: TRBV5-5
J gene: TRBJ1-3
clone size: NA
D gene: NA
CDR3 DNA: TGTGCCAGCAGCTTGGGGACTCCTGGAAACACCATATATTTT
CDR3 protein: CASSLGTPGNTIYF

V gene: TRBV2
J gene: TRBJ2-4
clone size: NA
D gene: TRBD2
CDR3 DNA: TGTGCCAGCAGTGAAAGGGGGAAGCGGGAGGCCTGGGACATTCAGTACTTC
CDR3 protein: CASSERGKREAWDIQYF

V gene: TRBV19
J gene: TRBJ1-1
clone size: NA
D gene: NA
CDR3 DNA: TGTGCCAGTAGTTCCCTCTGGAACACTGAAGCTTTCTTT
CDR3 protein: CASSSLWNTEAFF

V gene: TRBV6-2/TRBV6-3
J gene: TRBJ2-1
clone size: NA
D gene: NA
CDR3 DNA: TGTGCCAGCAGTTACCGCCTCAGTGGGGGCGGGAGAGGCAATGAGCAGTTCTTC
CDR3 protein: CASSYRLSGGGRGNEQFF

V gene: TRBV28
J gene: TRBJ2-1
clone size: NA
D gene: NA
CDR3 DNA: TGTGCCAGCAGATCGGGATTAGGACCGAGCTCCTACAATGAGCAGTTCTTC
CDR3 protein: CASRSGLGPSSYNEQFF

V gene: TRBV10-1
J gene: TRBJ2-7
clone size: NA
D gene: TRBD2
CDR3 DNA: TGCGCCAGCAGTGAGGGGACTAGCATCTACGAGCAGTACTTC
CDR3 protein: CASSEGTSIYEQYF